This paragraph reports one T cell receptor beta chain. Its antigen remains unidentified. The whole isolated RNA underwent reverse transcription, so sequencing captured expressed TCRB transcripts. The method was immunoSEQ multiplex PCR; TCRdb's version includes in-frame clones alone and lacks a portion of them. Among around 200,000 clones listed, about 13% were seen once. V shed 2 bases and J 13 bases; nucleotides not matched to a gene: 10. Germline V CDR1 and CDR2: GTSNPN, SVGIG (reference sequence). The CDR3 is 13 amino acids. These data belong to a study of beta chain features in type 1 diabetes. Sort purity for all populations was recorded as exceeding 98%. General study points: Diminished insertions and augmented deletions at VDJ junctions characterized type 1 diabetes patients. Among all four CD4+ subsets, Type 1 diabetes patients had TCRB CDR3s that were moderately but significantly shorter.

This sequence joins TRBV30 and TRBJ2-1, with 8 bases fitting TRBD2. The TCR originated in a woman between 18 and 29 years old in good health. Sequenced sample: central memory CD4+ T cells from blood. The CDR3, as DNA: TGTGCCTGGAGTCCTGGGCGGGGGGAGAAACAGTTCTTC. Residues: CAWSPGRGEKQFF.